This T cell receptor (beta chain) was observed in a study of cytomegalovirus exposure and HLA in healthy donors. CDR1 is SGHVS, CDR2 FNYEAQ, per germline. This CDR3 is built from 14 residues. Trimming took 1 base from V and 5 from J, leaving 10 bases between them. Here immunoSEQ multiplex PCR was the method, and the copy in TCRdb shows in-frame clones only, minus some. Here the sample spans 95,000 to 150,000 clones, around 90% being singletons. V gene TRBV7-6 combines with J gene TRBJ2-3; D is ambiguous. The receptor was derived from a young woman in good health and CMV-seronegative. Sequenced material: PBMCs. The chain's CDR3 is CASSLVQVGDTQYF. CDR3 DNA sequence: TGTGCCAGCAGCTTAGTTCAGGTTGGAGATACGCAGTATTTT.